This record looks at one TCR beta chain sequence and its context. Its antigen is currently unknown. The sample is drawn from a study of blood T cells in healthy people across ages. Points from the study as a whole: Unsorted PBMCs blocked a conclusive comparison of naive and antigen-experienced cells.

V trimming: 3 bases; J trimming: 4 bases; junction bases outside the gene matches: 7. CDR1 and CDR2 from the germline V gene are DFQATT and SNEGSKA (reference sequence). The CDR3 covers 15 residues. The sample providers were healthy Caucasian people from Russia, aged about 6 to 90. The sample, roughly 9.5 milliliters of peripheral blood, was drawn from each donor. Per-sample yields of isolated PBMCs were at least 6 million. Sample-barcoded 5' priming and a J-beta primer mix drove a second PCR of about 7 to 11 cycles. TCRdb independently ran MiXCR on the 5' RACE reads; one entry per CDR3 protein. The sample contains 1.5 million or so distinct CDR3 sequences, 42% of which appear only once.

Sequencing was performed on blood. The chain carries TRBV20-1 and TRBJ1-5; 9 nucleotides line up with TRBD1. The receptor was derived from a woman between 18 and 30 years old in good health. CDR3 nucleotide sequence: TGCAGTGCTAGTAACAGGGGGCGAATTAATCAGCCCCAGCATTTT. It encodes CSASNRGRINQPQHF.